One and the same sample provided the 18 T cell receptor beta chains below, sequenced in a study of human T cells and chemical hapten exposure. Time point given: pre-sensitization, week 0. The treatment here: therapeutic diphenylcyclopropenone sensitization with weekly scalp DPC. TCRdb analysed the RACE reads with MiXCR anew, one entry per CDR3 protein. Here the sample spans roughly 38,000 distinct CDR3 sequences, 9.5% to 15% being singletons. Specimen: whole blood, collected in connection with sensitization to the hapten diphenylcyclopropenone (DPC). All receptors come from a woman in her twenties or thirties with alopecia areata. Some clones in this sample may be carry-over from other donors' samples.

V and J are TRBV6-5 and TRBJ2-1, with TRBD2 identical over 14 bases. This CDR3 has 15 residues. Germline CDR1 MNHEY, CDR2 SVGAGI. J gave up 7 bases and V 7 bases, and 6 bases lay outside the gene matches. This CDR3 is CASTRGTSGRNEQFF. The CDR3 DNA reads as TGTGCCAGCACCCGGGGGACTAGCGGGAGAAATGAGCAGTTCTTC.

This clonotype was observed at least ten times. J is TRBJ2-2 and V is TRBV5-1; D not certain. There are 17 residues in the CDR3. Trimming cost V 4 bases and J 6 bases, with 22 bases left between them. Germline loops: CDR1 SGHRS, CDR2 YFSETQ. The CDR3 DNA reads TGCGCCAGCAGCCTAAACCCCAACCAGCTTAACGCCGGGGAGCTGTTTTTT. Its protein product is CASSLNPNQLNAGELFF.

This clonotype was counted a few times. Written as DNA, the CDR3 is TGTGCCAGCAGCCAACAGACACTCATGAACACTGAAGCTTTCTTT. Residues: CASSQQTLMNTEAFF. This chain links TRBV14 with TRBJ1-1; D is unresolved. The CDR3 consists of 15 residues. In germline, CDR1 is SGHDN, CDR2 FVKESK. V lost 2 bases, J lost 0 bases, and 10 bases lay in between.

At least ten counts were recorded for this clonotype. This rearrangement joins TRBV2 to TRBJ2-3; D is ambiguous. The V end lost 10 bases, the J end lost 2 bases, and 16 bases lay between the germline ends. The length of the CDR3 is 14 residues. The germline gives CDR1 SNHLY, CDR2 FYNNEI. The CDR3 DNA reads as TGTGCCATTGCAGGAGACCCCACCACAGATACGCAGTATTTT. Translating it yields CAIAGDPTTDTQYF.

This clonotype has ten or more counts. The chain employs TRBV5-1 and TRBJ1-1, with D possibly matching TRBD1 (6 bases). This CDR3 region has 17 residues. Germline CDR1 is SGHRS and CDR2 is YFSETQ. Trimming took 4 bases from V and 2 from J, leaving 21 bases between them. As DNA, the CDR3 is TGCGCCAGCAGCCCCAACCCGGGCAGGGGCTTAAACACTGAAGCTTTCTTT. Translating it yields CASSPNPGRGLNTEAFF.

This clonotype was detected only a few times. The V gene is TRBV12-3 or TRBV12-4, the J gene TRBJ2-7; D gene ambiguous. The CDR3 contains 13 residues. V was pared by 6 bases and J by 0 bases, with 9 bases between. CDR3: CASSTRVSYEQYF. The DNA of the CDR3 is TGTGCCAGCAGCACACGAGTCTCCTACGAGCAGTACTTC.

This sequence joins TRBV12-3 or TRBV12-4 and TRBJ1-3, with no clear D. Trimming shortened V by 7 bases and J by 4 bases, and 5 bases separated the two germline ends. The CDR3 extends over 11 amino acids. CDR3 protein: CASTVGNTIYF. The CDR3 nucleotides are TGTGCCAGCACAGTAGGAAACACCATATATTTT.

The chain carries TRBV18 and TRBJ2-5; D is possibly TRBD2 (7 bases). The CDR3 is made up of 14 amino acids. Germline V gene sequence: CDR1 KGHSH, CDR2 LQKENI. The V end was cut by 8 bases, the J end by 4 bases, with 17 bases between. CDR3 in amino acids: CASKGGGSGETQYF. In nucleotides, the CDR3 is TGTGCCAGCAAAGGCGGGGGCTCGGGAGAGACCCAGTACTTC.

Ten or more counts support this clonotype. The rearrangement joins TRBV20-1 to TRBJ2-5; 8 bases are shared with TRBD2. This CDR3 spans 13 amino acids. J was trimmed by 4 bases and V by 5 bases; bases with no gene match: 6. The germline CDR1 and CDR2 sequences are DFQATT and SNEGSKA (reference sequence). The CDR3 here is CSAPGLAGETQYF. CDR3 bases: TGCAGTGCTCCCGGGCTAGCGGGAGAGACCCAGTACTTC.

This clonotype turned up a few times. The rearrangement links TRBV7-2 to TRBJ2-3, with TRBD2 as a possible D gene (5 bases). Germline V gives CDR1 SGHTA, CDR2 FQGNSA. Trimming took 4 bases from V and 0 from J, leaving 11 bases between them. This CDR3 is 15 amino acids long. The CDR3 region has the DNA TGTGCCAGCAGCTCGGGGTCCCTTAGCACAGATACGCAGTATTTT. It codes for CASSSGSLSTDTQYF.

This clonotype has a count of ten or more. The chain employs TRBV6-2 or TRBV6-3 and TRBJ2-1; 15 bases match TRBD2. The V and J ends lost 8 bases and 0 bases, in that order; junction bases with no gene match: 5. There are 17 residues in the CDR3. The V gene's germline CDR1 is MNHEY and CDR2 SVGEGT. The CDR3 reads CASLGLAGGSSYNEQFF. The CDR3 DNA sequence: TGTGCCAGCCTTGGACTAGCGGGAGGGAGCTCCTACAATGAGCAGTTCTTC.

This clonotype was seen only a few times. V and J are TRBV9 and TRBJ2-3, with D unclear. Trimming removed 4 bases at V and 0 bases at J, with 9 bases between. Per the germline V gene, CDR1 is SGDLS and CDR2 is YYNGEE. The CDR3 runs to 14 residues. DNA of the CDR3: TGTGCCAGCAGCCCATACGGGAGCACAGATACGCAGTATTTT. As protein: CASSPYGSTDTQYF.

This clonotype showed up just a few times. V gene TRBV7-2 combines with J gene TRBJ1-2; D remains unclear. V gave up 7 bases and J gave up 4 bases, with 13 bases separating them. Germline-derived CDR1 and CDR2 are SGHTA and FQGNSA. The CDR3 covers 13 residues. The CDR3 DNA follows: TGTGCCAGCAACTCCCAGCCTTCCTATGGCTACACCTTC. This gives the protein CASNSQPSYGYTF. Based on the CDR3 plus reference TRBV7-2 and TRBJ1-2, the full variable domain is GAGVSQSPSNKVTEKGKDVELRCDPISGHTALYWYRQSLGQGLEFLIYFQGNSAPDKSGLPSDRFSAERTGGSVSTLTIQRTQQEDSAVYLCASNSQPSYGYTFGSGTRLTVV.

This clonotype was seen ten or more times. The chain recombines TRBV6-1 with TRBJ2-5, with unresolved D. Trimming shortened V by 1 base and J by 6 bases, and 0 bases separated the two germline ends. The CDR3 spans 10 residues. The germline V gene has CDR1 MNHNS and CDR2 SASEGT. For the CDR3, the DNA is TGTGCCAGCAGTGAAGAGACCCAGTACTTC. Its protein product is CASSEETQYF.

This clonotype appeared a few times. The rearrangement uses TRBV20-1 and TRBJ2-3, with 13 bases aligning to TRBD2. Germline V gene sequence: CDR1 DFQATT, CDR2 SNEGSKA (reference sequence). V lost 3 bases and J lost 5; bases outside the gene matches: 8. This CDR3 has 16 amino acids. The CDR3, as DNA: TGCAGTGCTAGTAGGGGACTAGCGGGAAGAAAAGATACGCAGTATTTT. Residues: CSASRGLAGRKDTQYF.

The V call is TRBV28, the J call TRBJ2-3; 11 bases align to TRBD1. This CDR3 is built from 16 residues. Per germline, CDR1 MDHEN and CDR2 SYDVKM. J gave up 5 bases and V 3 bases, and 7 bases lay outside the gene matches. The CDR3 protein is CASSFTGTGGQDTQYF. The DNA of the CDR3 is TGTGCCAGCAGTTTTACCGGGACAGGGGGTCAAGATACGCAGTATTTT. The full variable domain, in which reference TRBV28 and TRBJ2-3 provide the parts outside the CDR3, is DVKVTQSSRYLVKRTGEKVFLECVQDMDHENMFWYRQDPGLGLRLIYFSYDVKMKEKGDIPEGYSVSREKKERFSLILESASTNQTSMYLCASSFTGTGGQDTQYFGPGTRLTVL.

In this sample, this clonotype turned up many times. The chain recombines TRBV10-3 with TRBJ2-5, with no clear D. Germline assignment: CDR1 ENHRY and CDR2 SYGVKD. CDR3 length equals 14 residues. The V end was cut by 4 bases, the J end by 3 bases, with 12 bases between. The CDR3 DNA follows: TGTGCCATCAGTGGCTATTCGGCCGAAGAGACCCAGTACTTC. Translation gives CAISGYSAEETQYF.

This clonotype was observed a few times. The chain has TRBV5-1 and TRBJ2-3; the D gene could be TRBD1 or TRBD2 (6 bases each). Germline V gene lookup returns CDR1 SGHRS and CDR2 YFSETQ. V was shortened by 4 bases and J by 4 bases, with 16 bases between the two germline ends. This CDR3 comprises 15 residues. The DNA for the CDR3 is TGCGCCAGCAGCCGCGGGACACCAGGCGCAGATACGCAGTATTTT. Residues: CASSRGTPGADTQYF.